This T cell receptor (beta chain) was observed in a study of glioma-infiltrating T cells. Of note for this clonotype: Its target is unknown. A read error may be the cause here, since a much bigger clone is one base away.

Overall study results and limits: Tissue-blood divergence was below expectation in non-neoplastic patients, above in gliomas. CDR3 overlap between tissue and blood was very small.

CDR3 size: 15 residues. Germline V lookup: CDR1 SGHAT, CDR2 FQNNGV. V dropped 7 bases and J dropped 1; count of bases not matched to a gene: 6. TCR alpha and beta CDR3 regions were amplified from RNA using iRepertoire nested multiplex PCR. One-step reverse transcription and amplification started from approximately 100-400 ng of tissue mRNA or PBMC total RNA. Using its own MiXCR run on the multiplex PCR reads, TCRdb lists one record per CDR3 protein. The sample contains about 130,000 distinct CDR3 sequences, 20% to 25% of which appear only once. The sequence was obtained from a human donor with low-grade glioma or glioblastoma, undergoing nonglioma brain surgery, or in good health (not recorded which). The sequencing input was glioma tissue, nonneoplastic brain tissue, or PBMCs (not recorded which). This chain links TRBV11-2 with TRBJ2-5; 10 nucleotides match TRBD1. The CDR3 loop reads CASISRTGGQETQYF. As DNA, the CDR3 is TGTGCCAGCATCTCCCGGACAGGGGGCCAAGAGACCCAGTACTTC.